This T cell receptor beta chain is drawn from a study of beta chain features in type 1 diabetes. In this sample, this clone turned up a few times. Antigen specificity is unknown. Germline V CDR1 and CDR2: SGHVS, FQNEAQ. The CDR3 extends over 15 amino acids. Deletions cut 3 bases from V and 7 bases from J, with 19 bases between. Of the isolated RNA, all was reverse transcribed, and so the sequenced material was expressed TCRB transcripts. Data came from immunoSEQ multiplex PCR; TCRdb stores just in-frame clones and leaves some out. The sample includes tens of thousands of clones, roughly half seen only once; the top ten take 2.6%. Populations isolated by sorting all had purity greater than 95%. Points from the study as a whole: People with Type 1 diabetes carried modestly yet significantly shorter TCRB CDR3s in all four CD4+ subsets.

The sequencing sample was made of Tregs from blood. This TCR was sampled from a woman in her thirties or forties with type 1 diabetes. This chain joins TRBV7-8 and TRBJ2-7, with a tentative D call TRBD2 (6 bases). Here the CDR3 reads CASSLVWTDAGEQYF. DNA of the CDR3: TGTGCCAGCAGCTTGGTCTGGACGGACGCGGGGGAGCAGTACTTC.